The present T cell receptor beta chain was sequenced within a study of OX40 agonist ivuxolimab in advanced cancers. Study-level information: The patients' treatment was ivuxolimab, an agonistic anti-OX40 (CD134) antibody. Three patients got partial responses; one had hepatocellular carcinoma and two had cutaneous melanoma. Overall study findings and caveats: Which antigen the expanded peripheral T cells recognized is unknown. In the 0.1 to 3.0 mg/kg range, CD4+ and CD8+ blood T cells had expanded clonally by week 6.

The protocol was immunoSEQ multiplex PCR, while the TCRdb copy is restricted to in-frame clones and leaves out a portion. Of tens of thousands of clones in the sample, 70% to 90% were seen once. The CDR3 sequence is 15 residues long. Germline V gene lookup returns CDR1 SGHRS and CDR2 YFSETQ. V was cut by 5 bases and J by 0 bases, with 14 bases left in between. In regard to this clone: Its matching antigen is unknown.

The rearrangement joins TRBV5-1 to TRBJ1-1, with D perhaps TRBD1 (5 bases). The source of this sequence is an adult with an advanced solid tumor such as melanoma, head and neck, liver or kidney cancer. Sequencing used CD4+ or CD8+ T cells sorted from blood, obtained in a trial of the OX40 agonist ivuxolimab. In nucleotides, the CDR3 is TGCGCCAGCAGTCCCATCGGGGGTATGAACACTGAAGCTTTCTTT. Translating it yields CASSPIGGMNTEAFF.